A single sample is the source of the 8 T cell receptor beta chains below, sequenced in a study of cytomegalovirus exposure and HLA in healthy donors (dated by TCRdb to about 2017). Receptor amplification or capture employed the immunoSEQ multiplex PCR assay. A mixture of 60 forward primers for TCR Vbeta segments and 13 reverse primers for TCR Jbeta segments was used in the multiplex PCR. TCRdb took this table from immuneACCESS and kept in-frame rearrangements with V and J called. Such tables lack part of the clones; where checked against another copy, unresolved V genes explain under half of the gap, and the rest is unexplained. The sample includes about 180,000 clones, with roughly 77% observed a single time. The top ten constitute 2.5% of the sample. Sequencing was done on a sample of PBMCs. Source of these receptors: a woman aged 25 to 39 in good health and CMV-seropositive.

The V gene is TRBV10-1, the J gene TRBJ2-5, with TRBD1 matching over 7 bases. Per germline, CDR1 WNHNN and CDR2 SYGVQD (reference sequence). CDR3 length: 14 residues. The V gene end was trimmed by 7 bases and the J gene end by 2 bases; junction bases not matched to a gene: 7. CDR3 loop: CASTRDSLQETQYF. CDR3 in DNA: TGCGCCAGCACCCGGGACAGCCTACAAGAGACCCAGTACTTC.

Only one count was recorded for this clone. The V gene is TRBV28, the J gene TRBJ1-6, with a possible D match to TRBD1 (6 bases). Trimming removed 5 bases from V and 3 bases from J, with 14 bases in between. Germline lookup yields CDR1 MDHEN and CDR2 SYDVKM. The CDR3 is made up of 16 amino acids. This chain's CDR3 is CASSQYRVDYNSPLHF. CDR3 in DNA: TGTGCCAGCAGTCAGTACAGGGTAGACTATAATTCACCCCTCCACTTT.

Points on this clone: A junction boundary mismatches the germline segment, possibly from a read error. V and J are TRBV10-3 and TRBJ2-1, with TRBD2 matching 7 bases. Germline V CDR1 and CDR2: ENHRY, SYGVKD. CDR3 length equals 18 residues. CDR3 sequence: CAISDRREGRISYDEQFF. The CDR3 DNA follows: TGTGCCATCAGTGACCGGAGGGAGGGCCGCATCTCCTACGATGAGCAGTTCTTC.

This chain links TRBV28 with TRBJ2-7; possible D gene TRBD1, 7 bases. The CDR3 totals 16 residues. V dropped 3 bases and J dropped 4 bases, with 19 bases sitting between them. Germline V gene data show CDR1 as MDHEN and CDR2 as SYDVKM. The CDR3, as DNA: TGTGCCAGCAGTTTTATGCAGGGGGGTCTTTGGTACGAGCAGTACTTC. Protein: CASSFMQGGLWYEQYF.

This clone has a handful of counts. This chain joins TRBV7-9 and TRBJ1-1, with unresolved D. CDR1 and CDR2 from the germline V gene are SEHNR and FQNEAQ (reference sequence). CDR3 length equals 12 residues. Trimming removed 5 bases at V and 7 bases at J, with 11 bases between. The CDR3 region has the DNA TGTGCCAGCAGCCCCTCCGCGGGTGAAGCTTTCTTT. Encoded protein: CASSPSAGEAFF.

The J gene is TRBJ2-2, the V gene TRBV7-3; 8 nucleotides agree with TRBD2. Germline CDR1 reads SGHTA; CDR2 reads FQGTGA. The CDR3 is 16 amino acids. J was trimmed by 4 bases and V by 4 bases; bases with no gene match: 8. In nucleotides, the CDR3 is TGTGCCAGCAGCTCCACGGGGGGGCCGGTCACCGGGGAGCTGTTTTTT. The encoded protein is CASSSTGGPVTGELFF. The variable domain in full, completed from reference TRBV7-3 and TRBJ2-2, reads GAGVSQTPSNKVTEKGKYVELRCDPISGHTALYWYRQSLGQGPEFLIYFQGTGAADDSGLPNDRFFAVRPEGSVSTLKIQRTERGDSAVYLCASSSTGGPVTGELFFGEGSRLTVL.

In this sample, this clone turned up a few times. CDR3 DNA sequence: TGTGCCAGCAGTTACCGGTTTGGAAACACCATATATTTT. Protein: CASSYRFGNTIYF. The chain is built from TRBV6-5 and TRBJ1-3, with D hard to call. CDR3 length: 13 residues. The ends were cut back, 2 bases at V and 3 bases at J, with 5 bases in the middle. CDR1 and CDR2 from the germline V gene are MNHEY and SVGAGI.

The chain links TRBV2 to TRBJ1-6, with 11 bases that match TRBD1. Germline CDR1 reads SNHLY; CDR2 reads FYNNEI. The CDR3 consists of 14 residues. The V segment lost 6 bases and the J segment 7 bases; nucleotides outside the gene matches: 2. DNA for the CDR3: TGTGCCAGCAGGCGGGACAGGGGGAATTCACCCCTCCACTTT. It yields the protein CASRRDRGNSPLHF.